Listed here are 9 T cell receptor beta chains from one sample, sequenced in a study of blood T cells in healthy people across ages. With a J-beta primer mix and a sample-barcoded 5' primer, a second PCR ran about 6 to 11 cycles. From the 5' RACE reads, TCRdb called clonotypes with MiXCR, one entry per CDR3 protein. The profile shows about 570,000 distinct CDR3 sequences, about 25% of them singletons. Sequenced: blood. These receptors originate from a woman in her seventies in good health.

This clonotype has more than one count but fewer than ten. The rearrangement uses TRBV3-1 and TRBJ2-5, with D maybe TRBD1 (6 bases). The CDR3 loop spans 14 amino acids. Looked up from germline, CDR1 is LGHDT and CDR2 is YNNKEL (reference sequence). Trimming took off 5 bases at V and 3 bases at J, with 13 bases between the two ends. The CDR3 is CASSTWDNEETQYF. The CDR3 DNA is TGTGCCAGCAGCACGTGGGACAACGAAGAGACCCAGTACTTC.

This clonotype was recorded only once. The CDR3 is CASSEDRVYGYTF. The CDR3 DNA reads as TGTGCCAGCAGCGAGGACAGGGTCTATGGCTACACCTTC. The rearrangement joins TRBV7-2 to TRBJ1-2, with 8 bases matching TRBD1. Germline CDR1 reads SGHTA; CDR2 reads FQGNSA. The J segment lost 4 bases and the V segment lost 5 bases, leaving 3 bases of the junction unmatched. The CDR3 contains 13 residues.

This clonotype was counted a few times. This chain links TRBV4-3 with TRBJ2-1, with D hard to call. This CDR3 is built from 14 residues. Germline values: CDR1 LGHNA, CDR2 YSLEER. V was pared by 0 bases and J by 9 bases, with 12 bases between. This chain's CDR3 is CASSQEAQSVEQFF. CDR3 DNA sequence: TGCGCCAGCAGCCAAGAGGCACAGTCAGTTGAGCAGTTCTTC.

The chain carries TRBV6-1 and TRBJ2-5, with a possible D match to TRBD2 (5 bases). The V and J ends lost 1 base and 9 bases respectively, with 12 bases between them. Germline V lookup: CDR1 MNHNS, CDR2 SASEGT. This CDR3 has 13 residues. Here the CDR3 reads CASSEGLATAQYF. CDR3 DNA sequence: TGTGCCAGCAGTGAAGGGCTAGCTACGGCCCAGTACTTC.

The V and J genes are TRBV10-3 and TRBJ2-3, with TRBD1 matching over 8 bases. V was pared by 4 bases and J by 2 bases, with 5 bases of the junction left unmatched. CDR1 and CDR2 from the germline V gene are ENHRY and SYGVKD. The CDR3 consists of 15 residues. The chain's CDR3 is CAISARDRNTDTQYF. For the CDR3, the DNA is TGTGCCATCAGTGCCCGGGACAGGAACACAGATACGCAGTATTTT.

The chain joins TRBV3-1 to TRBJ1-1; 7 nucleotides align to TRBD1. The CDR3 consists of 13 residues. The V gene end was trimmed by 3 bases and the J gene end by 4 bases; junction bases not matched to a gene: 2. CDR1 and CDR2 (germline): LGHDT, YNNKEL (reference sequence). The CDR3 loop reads CASSQKGATEAFF. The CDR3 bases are TGTGCCAGCAGCCAGAAGGGGGCCACTGAAGCTTTCTTT.

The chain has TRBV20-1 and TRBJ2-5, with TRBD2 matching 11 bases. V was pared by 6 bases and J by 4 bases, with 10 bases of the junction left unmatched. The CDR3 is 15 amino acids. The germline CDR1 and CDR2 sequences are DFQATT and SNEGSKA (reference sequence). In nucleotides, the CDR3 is TGCAGTGCCCCACTTAGCGGGGGGGCCGGAGAGACCCAGTACTTC. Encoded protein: CSAPLSGGAGETQYF.

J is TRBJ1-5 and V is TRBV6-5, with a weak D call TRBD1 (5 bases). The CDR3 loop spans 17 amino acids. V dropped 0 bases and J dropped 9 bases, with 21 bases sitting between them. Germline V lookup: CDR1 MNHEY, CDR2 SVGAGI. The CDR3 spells CASSYSRPGRGGGPQHF. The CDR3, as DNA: TGTGCCAGCAGTTACTCGAGGCCTGGAAGGGGCGGGGGGCCCCAGCATTTT.

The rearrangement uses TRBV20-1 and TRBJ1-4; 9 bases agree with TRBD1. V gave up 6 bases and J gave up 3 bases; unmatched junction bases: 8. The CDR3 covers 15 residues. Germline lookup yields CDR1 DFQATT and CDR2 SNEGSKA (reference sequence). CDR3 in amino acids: CSAPDRGEANEKLFF. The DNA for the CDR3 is TGCAGTGCGCCCGACAGGGGGGAAGCTAATGAAAAACTGTTTTTT.